This T cell receptor (beta chain) comes out of a study of identical twins' blood T cells. Overall study context: Around 50 million reads came from around twelve libraries, six alpha, six beta.

TCRdb analysed the 5' RACE reads with MiXCR anew, one entry per CDR3 protein. The repertoire holds 350,000 to 400,000 distinct CDR3 sequences, with over 25% as singletons. Reared together, all three twin pairs probably met the same infectious agents and vaccines. The CDR3 has 17 amino acids. CDR1 is LGHNA and CDR2 is YNFKEQ in the germline V gene. Trimming left V 4 bases short and J 4 bases short, with 20 bases between. The sequencing sample was made of PBMCs. This TCR was recovered from a woman aged 18-55 years in good health. V and J are TRBV4-2 and TRBJ1-3, with D maybe TRBD1 (6 bases). The CDR3 loop is CASSPTSWGTRGNTIYF. The DNA for the CDR3 is TGTGCCAGCAGCCCTACTTCTTGGGGGACAAGAGGAAACACCATATATTTT.